The 5 T cell receptor beta chains below come from one sample, sequenced in a study of OX40 agonist ivuxolimab in advanced cancers. The data were produced by immunoSEQ multiplex PCR, yet TCRdb's version contains in-frame clones alone and is incomplete. Of 50,000 to 70,000 clones listed, roughly 80% are singletons. This specimen was CD4+ or CD8+ T cells sorted from blood, taken in a trial of the OX40 agonist ivuxolimab. These receptors originate from an adult with an advanced solid tumor such as melanoma, head and neck, liver or kidney cancer.

This clone was observed a single time. The V call is TRBV7-9, the J call TRBJ2-1, with TRBD2 as a possible D gene (6 bases). Trimming removed 5 bases from V and 0 bases from J, with 11 bases in between. The CDR3 is made up of 15 amino acids. Germline values: CDR1 SEHNR, CDR2 FQNEAQ (reference sequence). Here the CDR3 reads CASSRRGSSYNEQFF. The CDR3 coding sequence is TGTGCCAGCAGCCGTCGGGGGAGCTCCTACAATGAGCAGTTCTTC.

This clone was counted a single time. The gene calls are TRBV30 and TRBJ1-2; D remains unclear. V was cut by 7 bases and J by 8 bases, with 17 bases left in between. The CDR3 is 12 amino acids. Germline CDR1 and CDR2: GTSNPN and SVGIG (reference sequence). CDR3 in amino acids: CASIGVPVGYTF. CDR3 DNA sequence: TGTGCCTCAATTGGGGTGCCCGTCGGCTACACCTTC.

The chain carries TRBV30 and TRBJ2-5; 8 nucleotides match TRBD2. CDR3 size: 19 residues. The germline V gene encodes CDR1 GTSNPN and CDR2 SVGIG (reference sequence). With V trimmed by 4 bases and J by 7 bases, 26 bases remained unmatched. The CDR3 loop is CAWTGVGLAGQLGAGTQYF. CDR3 nucleotide sequence: TGTGCCTGGACGGGGGTCGGGCTAGCGGGCCAACTAGGGGCCGGGACCCAGTACTTC. Together with reference TRBV30 and TRBJ2-5, the CDR3 gives the full variable domain: SQTIHQWPATLVQPVGSPLSLECTVEGTSNPNLYWYRQAAGRGLQLLFYSVGIGQISSEVPQNLSASRPQDRQFILSSKKLLLSDSGFYLCAWTGVGLAGQLGAGTQYFGPGTRLLVL.

CDR3 amino acids: CASSSSGSGSYEQYF. CDR3 DNA sequence: TGTGCCAGCAGTTCCTCGGGTAGCGGCTCCTACGAGCAGTACTTC. The chain combines TRBV28 with TRBJ2-7, with D possibly being TRBD2 (6 bases). This CDR3 is 15 amino acids long. Germline assignment: CDR1 MDHEN and CDR2 SYDVKM. Trimming stripped 4 bases from V and 0 bases from J, with 13 bases between. Filled out from reference TRBV28 and TRBJ2-7, the complete variable domain reads DVKVTQSSRYLVKRTGEKVFLECVQDMDHENMFWYRQDPGLGLRLIYFSYDVKMKEKGDIPEGYSVSREKKERFSLILESASTNQTSMYLCASSSSGSGSYEQYFGPGTRLTVT.

V is TRBV28 and J is TRBJ2-7, with TRBD2 identical over 9 bases. This CDR3 has 14 amino acids. The V and J ends lost 5 bases and 5 bases, in that order; junction bases with no gene match: 7. Germline V CDR1 and CDR2: MDHEN, SYDVKM. CDR3 nucleotides: TGTGCCAGCAGTCGGGCGGGAGGGCCCCACGAGCAGTACTTC. It encodes CASSRAGGPHEQYF.